This T cell receptor beta chain was retrieved from a study of blood T cell repertoires in COVID-19. Overall study: The samples span acute and convalescent COVID-19 from the United States, Italy and Spain. The cDNA or gDNA used as material had been derived from T cells, B-cell-depleted T cells, or PBMCs.

Original methodology: By means of reference gene primer amplification, nucleated cell counts were estimated. Sequencing was performed with immunoSEQ multiplex PCR; in TCRdb, only in-frame clones are kept and a portion is missing. V, J and clone size are taken as reported in that table, and D and trimming were inferred from the DNA itself. This sample carries 200,000 or so clones, around nine tenths of them seen once, and the ten largest clones take about 3.5%. Participants in the exposed group had met a COVID-19 case in the 2 weeks before joining the study. The CDR3 contains 12 residues. V was shortened by 6 bases and J by 8 bases, with 10 bases between the two germline ends.

The receptor's source is a woman between 25 and 40 years old who had been exposed to COVID-19. The V gene is TRBV12-3 or TRBV12-4, the J gene TRBJ2-2, with D unclear. The sequencing sample was made of PBMCs or T cells enriched from blood (not recorded which). The CDR3 sequence is CASSYLQGELFF. CDR3 in DNA: TGTGCCAGCAGCTACCTCCAAGGGGAGCTGTTTTTT.